The TCR beta chain under discussion was sequenced for a study of cytomegalovirus exposure and HLA in healthy donors. Study outcomes and limitations: Sequencing depth roughly uniform across donors was assumed in presence/absence analyses. High sensitivity and specificity were reportedly achieved when the classifier diagnosed cytomegalovirus status.

The PCR contained 60 Vbeta and 13 Jbeta primers. The protocol was immunoSEQ multiplex PCR, while the TCRdb copy is restricted to in-frame clones and leaves out a portion. The sample has 150,000 or so clones, around 73% seen once; the top ten hold roughly 1.7%. In its sample, this clone was seen a few times. Its target is unknown. The sequencing input was PBMCs. The receptor was derived from a woman in her late teens or twenties in good health and CMV-seronegative.

Here the CDR3 DNA reads TGCGCCAGCACCCTCGGTACTACATTGAACACTGAAGCTTTCTTT. Amino acids: CASTLGTTLNTEAFF. V gene TRBV5-1 combines with J gene TRBJ1-1; D gene uncertain. This CDR3 has 15 amino acids. Germline CDR1 and CDR2: SGHRS and YFSETQ. V shed 6 bases and J shed 0 bases, with 15 bases lying between them.